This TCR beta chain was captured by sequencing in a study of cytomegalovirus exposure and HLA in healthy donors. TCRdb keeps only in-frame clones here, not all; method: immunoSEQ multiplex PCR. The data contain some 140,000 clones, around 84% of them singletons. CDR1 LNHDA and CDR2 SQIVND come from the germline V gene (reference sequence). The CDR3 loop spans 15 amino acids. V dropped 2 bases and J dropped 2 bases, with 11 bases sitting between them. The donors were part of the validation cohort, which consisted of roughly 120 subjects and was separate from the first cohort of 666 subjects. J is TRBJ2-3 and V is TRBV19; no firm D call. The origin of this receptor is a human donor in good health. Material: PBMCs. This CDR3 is CASSISSVLTDTQYF. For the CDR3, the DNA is TGTGCCAGTAGTATATCAAGCGTACTCACAGATACGCAGTATTTT.